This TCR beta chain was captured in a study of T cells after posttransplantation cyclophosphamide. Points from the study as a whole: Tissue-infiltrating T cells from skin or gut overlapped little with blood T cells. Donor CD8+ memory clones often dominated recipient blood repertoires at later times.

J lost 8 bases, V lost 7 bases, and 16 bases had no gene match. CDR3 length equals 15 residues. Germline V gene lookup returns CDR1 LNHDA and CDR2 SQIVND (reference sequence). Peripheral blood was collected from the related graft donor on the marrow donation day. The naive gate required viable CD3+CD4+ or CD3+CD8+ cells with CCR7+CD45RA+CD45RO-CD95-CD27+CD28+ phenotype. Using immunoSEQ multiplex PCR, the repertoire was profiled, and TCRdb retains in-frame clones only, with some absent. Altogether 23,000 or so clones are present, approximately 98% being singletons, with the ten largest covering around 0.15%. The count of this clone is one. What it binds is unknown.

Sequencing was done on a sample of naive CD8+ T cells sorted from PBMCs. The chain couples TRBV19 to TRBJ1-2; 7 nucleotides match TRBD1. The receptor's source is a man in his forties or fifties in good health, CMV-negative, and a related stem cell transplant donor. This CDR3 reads CASTEPGQWGMGYTF. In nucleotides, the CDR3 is TGTGCCAGTACCGAGCCGGGACAGTGGGGTATGGGCTACACCTTC.